This is a list of T cell receptor beta chains from one sample in a study of T cell repertoires in cytomegalovirus infection. These TCRs are of unknown antigen specificity. In TCRdb, the reads were re-called with MiXCR into one record per CDR3 protein. The data contain around 750,000 distinct CDR3 sequences, roughly 33% of them singletons. Specimen: cultured CD8+ T cells from PBMCs, collected from culture after CMV antigen stimulation. These receptors all come from a human donor in good health (CMV status not recorded). Some clones in this sample may be carry-over from other donors' samples. CDR3s include the opening cysteine and the closing phenylalanine or tryptophan. A D gene is named only where the DNA matches it firmly. Not all rows give a size; the values are once, few, many and, for expanded clones, a class.

V: TRBV19; D: TRBD1; J: TRBJ2-3; size: -; CDR3: CASSIGGGGNTQYF; DNA: TGTGCCAGTAGTATAGGAGGGGGCGGTAATACGCAGTATTTT
V: TRBV10-2; D: -; J: TRBJ1-1; size: -; CDR3: CASRSGGFTEAFF; DNA: TGCGCCAGCAGGAGCGGGGGTTTTACTGAAGCTTTCTTT
V: TRBV7-2; D: -; J: TRBJ2-2; size: many; CDR3: CASSLWSNTGELFF; DNA: TGTGCCAGCAGCTTGTGGTCGAACACCGGGGAGCTGTTTTTT
V: TRBV5-6; D: -; J: TRBJ2-2; size: -; CDR3: CASSPGAGSSTGELFF; DNA: TGTGCCAGCAGCCCGGGGGCAGGGTCTTCAACCGGGGAGCTGTTTTTT
V: TRBV6-1; D: -; J: TRBJ2-7; size: -; CDR3: CASTGTFNEQYF; DNA: TGTGCCAGCACCGGTACCTTTAACGAGCAGTACTTC
V: TRBV12-3/TRBV12-4; D: -; J: TRBJ2-2; size: -; CDR3: CASSPIRGELFF; DNA: TGTGCCAGCAGTCCCATAAGGGGGGAGCTGTTTTTT
V: TRBV7-9; D: TRBD2; J: TRBJ2-1; size: -; CDR3: CASSSASGGNNEQFF; DNA: TGTGCCAGCAGCTCGGCCAGCGGGGGTAACAATGAGCAGTTCTTC
V: TRBV27; D: -; J: TRBJ2-3; size: many; CDR3: CASSWVGDTQYF; DNA: TGTGCCAGCAGTTGGGTGGGGGATACGCAGTATTTT
V: TRBV11-2; D: TRBD1; J: TRBJ1-1; size: -; CDR3: CASSSGQADTEAFF; DNA: TGTGCCAGCAGCTCGGGACAGGCGGACACTGAAGCTTTCTTT
V: TRBV19; D: TRBD1; J: TRBJ2-3; size: -; CDR3: CATGGTGGTDTQYF; DNA: TGTGCCACCGGAGGAACAGGGGGGACAGATACGCAGTATTTT
V: TRBV20-1; D: TRBD1; J: TRBJ1-6; size: few; CDR3: CSARGQGGNQSPLHF; DNA: TGCAGTGCTCGAGGACAGGGAGGAAATCAATCACCCCTCCACTTT
V: TRBV7-8; D: TRBD2; J: TRBJ2-3; size: many; CDR3: CASSFYRGGYTDTQYF; DNA: TGTGCCAGCAGCTTTTACCGGGGGGGGTACACAGATACGCAGTATTTT
V: TRBV7-6; D: TRBD1; J: TRBJ1-2; size: -; CDR3: CASLQGARNGYTF; DNA: TGTGCCAGCTTACAGGGGGCAAGGAATGGCTACACCTTC
V: TRBV7-4; D: TRBD1; J: TRBJ1-2; size: -; CDR3: CVSSPDTGVADYGYTF; DNA: TGTGTCAGCAGCCCGGACACAGGGGTGGCGGACTATGGCTACACCTTC
V: TRBV19; D: TRBD1; J: TRBJ1-1; size: few; CDR3: CASSLTGGFTEAFF; DNA: TGTGCCAGTAGTTTGACAGGGGGCTTTACTGAAGCTTTCTTT
V: TRBV20-1; D: -; J: TRBJ2-1; size: -; CDR3: CSARGPDLGNPVHEQFF; DNA: TGCAGTGCTAGAGGACCTGATTTGGGGAATCCCGTCCATGAGCAGTTCTTC
V: TRBV2; D: -; J: TRBJ2-3; size: -; CDR3: CASSGGVGPITDTQYF; DNA: TGTGCCAGCAGTGGCGGAGTGGGGCCAATCACAGATACGCAGTATTTT
V: TRBV7-6; D: -; J: TRBJ1-1; size: few; CDR3: CASSPRKFGTEAFF; DNA: TGTGCCAGCAGCCCTCGTAAGTTTGGGACTGAAGCTTTCTTT
V: TRBV5-4; D: TRBD2; J: TRBJ2-1; size: -; CDR3: CASSRGLATSHYNEQFF; DNA: TGTGCCAGCAGCCGGGGACTAGCTACTTCTCACTACAATGAGCAGTTCTTC
V: TRBV7-8; D: TRBD2; J: TRBJ2-5; size: many; CDR3: CASSRSGGPQETQYF; DNA: TGTGCCAGCAGCCGTAGCGGGGGGCCTCAAGAGACCCAGTACTTC
V: TRBV27; D: TRBD2; J: TRBJ2-1; size: -; CDR3: CASNPGLAGSEQFF; DNA: TGTGCCAGCAACCCCGGACTAGCGGGGAGTGAGCAGTTCTTC
V: TRBV7-8; D: TRBD2; J: TRBJ2-3; size: -; CDR3: CASSWDSGGVGDTQYF; DNA: TGTGCCAGCAGCTGGGATAGCGGGGGGGTTGGAGATACGCAGTATTTT